Below, one T cell receptor (beta chain) is given with its context. The authors' processing: Amplified reference gene primers provided the basis for estimating nucleated cell counts. Method: immunoSEQ multiplex PCR; TCRdb's copy keeps in-frame clones and lacks some. That table is the source of V, J and clone size, and D and trimming were worked out from the DNA. Of roughly 180,000 clones in the sample, 75% to 85% were seen once. This record comes from a study of blood T cell repertoires in COVID-19. Study-wide context: From T cells, B-cell-depleted T cells, or PBMCs came the material, which was cDNA or gDNA.

The CDR3 consists of 14 residues. Trimming cost V 3 bases and J 4 bases, with 13 bases left between them. Germline CDR1 SGDLS, CDR2 YYNGEE. The chain carries TRBV9 and TRBJ1-1, with D maybe TRBD1 (6 bases). This sequence was found in a middle-aged woman with COVID-19, enrolled during active disease. The specimen was peripheral blood. CDR3: CASSARGGGTEAFF. The CDR3 DNA sequence: TGTGCCAGCAGCGCGAGAGGGGGGGGCACTGAAGCTTTCTTT.